This T cell receptor beta chain was obtained from a study of blood T cell repertoires in COVID-19. At the level of the study: Researchers got acute and convalescent COVID-19 samples from the United States, Italy and Spain. The analysed material was cDNA or gDNA that came from T cells, B-cell-depleted T cells, or PBMCs.

V was clipped by 6 bases and J by 1 base, with 12 bases between them. The CDR3 consists of 15 residues. Per the germline V gene, CDR1 is KGHDR and CDR2 is SFDVKD. Authors' processing steps: By means of reference gene primer amplification, nucleated cell counts were estimated. TCRdb keeps only in-frame clones here, not all; method: immunoSEQ multiplex PCR. V and J calls and clone size are as listed in that table; D and trimming were resolved from the DNA. The data show 470,000 or so clones, approximately 83% seen once. Sample: peripheral blood. The receptor was derived from a human donor in a cohort sampled during active COVID-19. V and J are TRBV24-1 and TRBJ2-1, with D perhaps TRBD2 (6 bases). The CDR3 sequence: CATSIRTTSYNEQFF. For the CDR3, the DNA is TGTGCCACCAGTATCCGGACTACTTCCTACAATGAGCAGTTCTTC.